The next 19 T cell receptor beta chains were all read from a single sample in a study of blood T cell repertoires in COVID-19. Assay: immunoSEQ multiplex PCR; the TCRdb copy retains only in-frame clones and omits some. The repertoire holds some 330,000 clones, with about 90% as singletons. The source material was PBMCs or T cells enriched from blood (not recorded which). The receptor source for this set is a man between 25 and 39 years old who had recovered from COVID-19.

The V gene is TRBV7-9, the J gene TRBJ2-1; D perhaps matches TRBD2 (7 bases). V gave up 8 bases and J gave up 4 bases, with 18 bases separating them. Germline V lookup: CDR1 SEHNR, CDR2 FQNEAQ (reference sequence). The CDR3 runs to 15 residues. CDR3 nucleotide sequence: TGTGCCAGCTCCCCGGGGGGCGCGGCGTACAATGAGCAGTTCTTC. This encodes CASSPGGAAYNEQFF.

The chain carries TRBV7-3 and TRBJ2-1, with TRBD2 identical over 8 bases. The length of the CDR3 is 14 residues. Trimming at V came to 5 bases and at J to 5 bases, leaving 5 bases not matched to a gene. CDR1 and CDR2 (germline): SGHTA, FQGTGA. CDR3 bases: TGTGCCAGCAGCCTTAGCGGGGAAAACAATGAGCAGTTCTTC. Protein: CASSLSGENNEQFF. The variable domain in full, completed from reference TRBV7-3 and TRBJ2-1, reads GAGVSQTPSNKVTEKGKYVELRCDPISGHTALYWYRQSLGQGPEFLIYFQGTGAADDSGLPNDRFFAVRPEGSVSTLKIQRTERGDSAVYLCASSLSGENNEQFFGPGTRLTVL.

The rearrangement uses TRBV4-1 and TRBJ2-3; TRBD2 is a possible D gene (5 bases). Germline assignment: CDR1 MGHRA and CDR2 YSYEKL. V was clipped by 6 bases and J by 5 bases, with 18 bases between them. The CDR3 totals 15 residues. CDR3 protein: CASRARASLGDTQYF. CDR3 coding DNA: TGCGCCAGCAGGGCCCGTGCTAGCCTAGGAGATACGCAGTATTTT.

The chain uses TRBV7-8 and TRBJ2-3; D remains ambiguous. CDR1 is SGHVS and CDR2 is FQNEAQ in the germline V gene. The CDR3 is 15 amino acids. Trimming removed 0 bases at V and 0 bases at J, with 7 bases between. This chain's CDR3 is CASSLAQISTDTQYF. As DNA, the CDR3 is TGTGCCAGCAGCTTAGCACAGATTAGCACAGATACGCAGTATTTT.

The chain carries TRBV11-2 and TRBJ2-5; 7 nucleotides line up with TRBD1. CDR3 size: 16 residues. After removal of 2 bases from V and 1 base from J, the junction contained 7 bases not matched to a gene. The germline V gene has CDR1 SGHAT and CDR2 FQNNGV. The CDR3 here is CASSLRETGSQETQYF. The CDR3 DNA is TGTGCCAGCAGCTTAAGGGAGACAGGGTCCCAAGAGACCCAGTACTTC.

The genes are TRBV6-5 and TRBJ1-6; D is uncertain. The CDR3 loop spans 14 amino acids. Germline-derived CDR1 and CDR2 are MNHEY and SVGAGI. V was cut by 7 bases and J by 7 bases, with 14 bases left in between. DNA of the CDR3: TGTGCCAGCACGACGGAGCCAGTAAATTCACCCCTCCACTTT. This translates into CASTTEPVNSPLHF.

The V call is TRBV24-1, the J call TRBJ1-5, with TRBD1 as a possible D gene (6 bases). The CDR3 is 14 residues long. CDR1 and CDR2 from the germline V gene are KGHDR and SFDVKD. The V and J ends lost 8 bases and 9 bases respectively, with 19 bases between them. The CDR3 protein is CATTNQDSRGPQHF. As DNA, the CDR3 is TGTGCCACCACTAACCAGGACAGCCGAGGGCCCCAGCATTTT.

The chain couples TRBV21-1 to TRBJ1-2; no DNA check was done on the table's D call, TRBD1. TRBV21-1 is shown as a pseudogene. CDR3 length equals 15 residues. The CDR3 loop reads CASSNSLQGRYGYTF. CDR3 sequence (DNA): TGTGCCAGCAGCAACAGTTTACAGGGCAGGTATGGCTACACCTTC.

This chain links TRBV11-2 with TRBJ1-5; D remains unclear. Germline V gene data show CDR1 as SGHAT and CDR2 as FQNNGV. V shed 6 bases and J shed 4 bases, with 10 bases lying between them. The CDR3 is 13 residues long. DNA for the CDR3: TGTGCCAGCAGTCATGACATTAATCAGCCCCAGCATTTT. This encodes CASSHDINQPQHF.

The CDR3 region is CASSIQVRTRRNMNTEAFF. The CDR3 region has the DNA TGTGCCAGTAGTATTCAGGTCCGCACCCGTCGAAACATGAACACTGAAGCTTTCTTT. The J gene is TRBJ1-1, the V gene TRBV19; no clear D. Germline V CDR1 and CDR2: LNHDA, SQIVND (reference sequence). V gave up 3 bases and J gave up 0 bases, with 23 bases separating them. This CDR3 spans 19 amino acids.

This chain joins TRBV19 and TRBJ1-4; a possible D gene is TRBD1 (5 bases). Germline V CDR1 and CDR2: LNHDA, SQIVND (reference sequence). The CDR3 has 15 residues. The ends were cut back, 5 bases at V and 3 bases at J, with 13 bases in the middle. The CDR3 loop reads CASSGQTAANEKLFF. Written as DNA, the CDR3 is TGTGCCAGTAGTGGCCAGACAGCTGCTAATGAAAAACTGTTTTTT. Based on the CDR3 plus reference TRBV19 and TRBJ1-4, the full variable domain is DGGITQSPKYLFRKEGQNVTLSCEQNLNHDAMYWYRQDPGQGLRLIYYSQIVNDFQKGDIAEGYSVSREKKESFPLTVTSAQKNPTAFYLCASSGQTAANEKLFFGSGTQLSVL.

The chain recombines TRBV7-8 with TRBJ1-4, with 8 bases lining up with TRBD1. The CDR3 is 18 amino acids. V trimming: 2 bases; J trimming: 10 bases; junction bases outside the gene matches: 18. Germline-derived CDR1 and CDR2 are SGHVS and FQNEAQ. Here the CDR3 reads CASSLTAGTGHRAGKLFF. For the CDR3, the DNA is TGTGCCAGCAGCTTAACCGCCGGGACAGGTCATCGGGCGGGAAAACTGTTTTTT. Based on the CDR3 plus reference TRBV7-8 and TRBJ1-4, the full variable domain is GAGVSQSPRYKVAKRGQDVALRCDPISGHVSLFWYQQALGQGPEFLTYFQNEAQLDKSGLPSDRFFAERPEGSVSTLKIQRTQQEDSAVYLCASSLTAGTGHRAGKLFFGSGTQLSVL.

V usage is TRBV5-1 and J usage is TRBJ2-5, with 8 bases matching TRBD1. Germline loops: CDR1 SGHRS, CDR2 YFSETQ. V was pared by 0 bases and J by 5 bases, with 12 bases of the junction left unmatched. The CDR3 sequence is 17 residues long. The CDR3 bases are TGCGCCAGCAGCTTGGGGGTCGGGACAGGTTCCCAGGAGACCCAGTACTTC. Amino acids: CASSLGVGTGSQETQYF.

This chain joins TRBV7-9 and TRBJ1-6, with TRBD1 as a possible D gene (6 bases). With 2 bases removed from V and 7 bases from J, the gap between germline ends came to 12 bases. This CDR3 is 15 amino acids long. In germline, CDR1 is SEHNR, CDR2 FQNEAQ (reference sequence). CDR3 amino acids: CASSLRGTLNSPLHF. As DNA, the CDR3 is TGTGCCAGCAGCTTACGAGGGACATTGAATTCACCCCTCCACTTT.

The chain carries TRBV18 and TRBJ2-7; D is undetermined. CDR1 and CDR2 from the germline V gene are KGHSH and LQKENI. The CDR3 runs 14 residues. V was clipped by 3 bases and J by 2 bases, with 11 bases between them. The CDR3 sequence is CASSPTTNTYEQYF. CDR3 DNA sequence: TGTGCCAGCTCACCCACGACAAACACCTACGAGCAGTACTTC.

The chain has TRBV3-1 (or the pseudogene TRBV3-2) and TRBJ2-5; D possibly corresponds to TRBD1 (6 bases). This CDR3 has 14 residues. The V end lost 4 bases, the J end lost 5 bases, and 14 bases lay between the germline ends. The germline CDR1 and CDR2 sequences are LGHDT and YNNKEL (reference sequence). The CDR3 here is CASSRRQDGETQYF. The CDR3 region has the DNA TGTGCCAGCAGCCGACGACAGGATGGGGAGACCCAGTACTTC.

V is TRBV7-9 and J is TRBJ2-1, with 9 bases identical to TRBD2. J gave up 10 bases and V 3 bases, and 10 bases lay outside the gene matches. The length of the CDR3 is 15 residues. From germline, CDR1 is SEHNR and CDR2 FQNEAQ (reference sequence). CDR3 protein: CASSLVSGLAAEQFF. The CDR3 DNA reads TGTGCCAGCAGCTTGGTTTCGGGACTAGCAGCCGAGCAGTTCTTC.

V is TRBV11-3 and J is TRBJ2-1; 9 bases are a match to TRBD1. The CDR3 spans 17 residues. CDR1 is SGHNT and CDR2 is YENEEA in the germline V gene. With V trimmed by 5 bases and J by 7 bases, 15 bases remained unmatched. The CDR3 nucleotides are TGTGCCAGCAGCCCATTCGGCGGAGGACAGGGGATTAATGAGCAGTTCTTC. Translation gives CASSPFGGGQGINEQFF.

The chain couples TRBV29-1 to TRBJ2-1; D perhaps matches TRBD1 (7 bases). Trimming stripped 5 bases from V and 4 bases from J, with 9 bases between. From germline, CDR1 is SQVTM and CDR2 ANQGSEA. The CDR3 covers 12 residues. This CDR3 reads CSVQGGYNEQFF. CDR3 in DNA: TGCAGCGTTCAGGGGGGATACAATGAGCAGTTCTTC.